Detailed here is one TCR beta chain. This sample stems from a study of response to subunit inactivated influenza vaccine. TCRdb reanalysed the RT-PCR reads using MiXCR and keeps one entry per CDR3 protein. The data contain about 540,000 distinct CDR3 sequences, around 21% of them singletons. The junction had 5 bases not matched to a gene; V was cut back by 0 bases and J by 4 bases. The germline CDR1 and CDR2 sequences are LGHNA and YNFKEQ. The CDR3 runs 16 residues. The sample was also linked to a second study, of T cells expressing NK-cell markers. That paper adds: 5'RACE template switching built TCR beta cDNA with unique molecular identifiers. Obtained from sorted CD3+CD56+NKG2C+, CD3+CD56+NKG2C- and CD3+CD56-NKG2C+ T cells were the TCR beta repertoires.

The sample here was CD4+ T cells sorted from PBMCs, taken roughly 12 days after vaccination. This rearrangement joins TRBV4-2 to TRBJ2-3, with 9 bases lining up with TRBD2. This clonotype was obtained from a man aged 50 or older who received an inactivated influenza vaccine. The CDR3 reads CASSQDTGGRADTQYF. The CDR3 region has the DNA TGTGCCAGCAGCCAAGATACGGGCGGGAGGGCAGATACGCAGTATTTT.